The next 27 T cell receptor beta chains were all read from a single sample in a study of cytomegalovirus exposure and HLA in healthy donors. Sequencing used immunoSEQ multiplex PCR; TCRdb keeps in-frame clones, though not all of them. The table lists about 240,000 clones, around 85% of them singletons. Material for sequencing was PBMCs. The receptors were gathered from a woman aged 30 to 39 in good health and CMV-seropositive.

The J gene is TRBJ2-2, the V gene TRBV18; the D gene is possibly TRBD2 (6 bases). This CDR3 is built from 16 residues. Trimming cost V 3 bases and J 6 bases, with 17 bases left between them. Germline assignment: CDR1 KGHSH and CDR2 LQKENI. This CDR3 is CASSPLAGLSAGELFF. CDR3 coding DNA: TGTGCCAGCTCACCCTTGGCGGGGTTATCCGCCGGGGAGCTGTTTTTT.

CDR3: CASSLSRGSEQFF. The CDR3 nucleotides are TGCGCCAGCAGCTTGTCTCGGGGGAGTGAGCAGTTCTTC. This sequence joins TRBV5-1 and TRBJ2-1; tentatively, D is TRBD2 (6 bases). V shed 1 base and J shed 9 bases, with 11 bases lying between them. Germline lookup yields CDR1 SGHRS and CDR2 YFSETQ. This CDR3 region has 13 residues.

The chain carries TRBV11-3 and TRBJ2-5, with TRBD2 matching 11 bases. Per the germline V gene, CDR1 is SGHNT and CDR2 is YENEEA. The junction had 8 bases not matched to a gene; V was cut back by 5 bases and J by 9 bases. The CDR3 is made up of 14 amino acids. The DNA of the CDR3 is TGTGCCAGCAGCACCGGGACTAGCGGTGGTGCCCAGTACTTC. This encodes CASSTGTSGGAQYF.

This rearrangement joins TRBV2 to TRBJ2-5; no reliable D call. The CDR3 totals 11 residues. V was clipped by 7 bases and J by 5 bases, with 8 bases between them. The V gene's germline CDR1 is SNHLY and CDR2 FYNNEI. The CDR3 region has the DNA TGTGCCAGCACGGTCGTGGAGACCCAGTACTTC. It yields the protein CASTVVETQYF. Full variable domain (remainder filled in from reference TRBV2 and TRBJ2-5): EPEVTQTPSHQVTQMGQEVILRCVPISNHLYFYWYRQILGQKVEFLVSFYNNEISEKSEIFDDQFSVERPDGSNFTLKIRSTKLEDSAMYFCASTVVETQYFGPGTRLLVL.

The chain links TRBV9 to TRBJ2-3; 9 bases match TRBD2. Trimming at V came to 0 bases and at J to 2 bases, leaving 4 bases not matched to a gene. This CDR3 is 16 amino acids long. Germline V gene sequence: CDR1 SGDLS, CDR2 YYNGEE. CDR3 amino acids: CASSVGLAGNTDTQYF. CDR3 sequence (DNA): TGTGCCAGCAGCGTAGGGCTAGCGGGAAACACAGATACGCAGTATTTT.

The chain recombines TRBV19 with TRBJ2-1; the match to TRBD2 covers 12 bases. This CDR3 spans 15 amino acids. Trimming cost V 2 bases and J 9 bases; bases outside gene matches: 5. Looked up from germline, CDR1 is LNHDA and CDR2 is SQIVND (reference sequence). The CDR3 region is CASSIQLAGGGEQFF. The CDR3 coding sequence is TGTGCCAGTAGTATACAACTAGCGGGAGGAGGTGAGCAGTTCTTC.

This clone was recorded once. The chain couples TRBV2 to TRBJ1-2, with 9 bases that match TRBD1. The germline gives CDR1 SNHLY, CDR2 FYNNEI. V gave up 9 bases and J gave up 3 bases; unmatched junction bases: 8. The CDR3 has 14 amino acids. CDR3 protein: CARRDRVADYGYTF. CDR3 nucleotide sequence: TGTGCCAGAAGGGACAGGGTAGCGGACTATGGCTACACCTTC.

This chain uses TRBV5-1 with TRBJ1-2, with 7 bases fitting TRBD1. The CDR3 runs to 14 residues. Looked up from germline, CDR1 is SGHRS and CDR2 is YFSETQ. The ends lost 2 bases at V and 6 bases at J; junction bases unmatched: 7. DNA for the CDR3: TGCGCCAGCAGCTTCCGACAGGGAGGAGATGGCTACACCTTC. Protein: CASSFRQGGDGYTF.

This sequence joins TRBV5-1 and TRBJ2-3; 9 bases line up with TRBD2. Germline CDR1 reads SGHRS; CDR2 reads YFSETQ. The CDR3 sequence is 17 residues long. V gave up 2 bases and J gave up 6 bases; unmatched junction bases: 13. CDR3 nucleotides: TGCGCCAGCAGCTTATCGCATCCTAGCGGGGTTGTGGATACGCAGTATTTT. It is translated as CASSLSHPSGVVDTQYF.

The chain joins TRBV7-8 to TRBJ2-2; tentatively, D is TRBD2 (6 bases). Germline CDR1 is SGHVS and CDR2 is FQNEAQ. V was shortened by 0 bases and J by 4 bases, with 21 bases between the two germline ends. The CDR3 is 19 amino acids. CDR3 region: CASSLASTSLHLSTGELFF. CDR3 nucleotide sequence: TGTGCCAGCAGCTTAGCGTCTACTAGCTTACACCTAAGCACCGGGGAGCTGTTTTTT.

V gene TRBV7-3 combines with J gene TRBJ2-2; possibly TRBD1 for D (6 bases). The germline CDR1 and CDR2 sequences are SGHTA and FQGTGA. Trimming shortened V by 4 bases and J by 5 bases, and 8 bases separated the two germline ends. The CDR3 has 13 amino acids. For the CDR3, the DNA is TGTGCCAGCAGCTCACAGGGTACCGGGGAGCTGTTTTTT. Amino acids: CASSSQGTGELFF.

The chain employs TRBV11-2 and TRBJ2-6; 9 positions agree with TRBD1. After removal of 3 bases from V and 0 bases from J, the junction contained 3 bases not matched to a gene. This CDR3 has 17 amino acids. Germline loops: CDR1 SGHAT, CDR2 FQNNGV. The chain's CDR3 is CASSFDRGASGANVLTF. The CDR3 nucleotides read TGTGCCAGCAGCTTCGACAGGGGGGCCTCTGGGGCCAACGTCCTGACTTTC.

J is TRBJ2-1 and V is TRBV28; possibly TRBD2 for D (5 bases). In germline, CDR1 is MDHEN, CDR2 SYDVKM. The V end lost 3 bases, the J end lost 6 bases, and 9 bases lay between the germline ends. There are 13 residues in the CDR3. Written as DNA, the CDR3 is TGTGCCAGCAGTTTTTCCGGGATCAATGAGCAGTTCTTC. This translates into CASSFSGINEQFF.

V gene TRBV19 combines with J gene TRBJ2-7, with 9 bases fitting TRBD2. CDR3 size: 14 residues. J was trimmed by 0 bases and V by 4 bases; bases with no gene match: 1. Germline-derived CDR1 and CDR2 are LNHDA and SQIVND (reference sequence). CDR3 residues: CASSTSGNSYEQYF. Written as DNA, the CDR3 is TGTGCCAGTAGTACTAGCGGGAACTCCTACGAGCAGTACTTC.

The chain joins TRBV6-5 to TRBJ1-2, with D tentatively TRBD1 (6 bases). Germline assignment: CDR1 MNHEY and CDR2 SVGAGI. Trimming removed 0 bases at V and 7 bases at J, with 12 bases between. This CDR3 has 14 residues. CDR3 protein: CASSYSEQGRGYTF. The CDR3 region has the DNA TGTGCCAGCAGTTACTCGGAACAGGGTCGTGGCTACACCTTC.

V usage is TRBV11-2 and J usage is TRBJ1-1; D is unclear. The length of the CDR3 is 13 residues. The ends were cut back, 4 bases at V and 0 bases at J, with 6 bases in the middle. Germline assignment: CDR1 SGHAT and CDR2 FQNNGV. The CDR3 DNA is TGTGCCAGCAGCTCGTTGTTGAACACTGAAGCTTTCTTT. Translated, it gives CASSSLLNTEAFF.

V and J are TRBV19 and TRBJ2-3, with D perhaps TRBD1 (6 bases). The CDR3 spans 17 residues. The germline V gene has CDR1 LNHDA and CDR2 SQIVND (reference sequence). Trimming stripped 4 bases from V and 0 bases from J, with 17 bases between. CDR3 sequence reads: CASSSMTGTYSTDTQYF. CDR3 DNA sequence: TGTGCCAGTAGTAGTATGACAGGAACCTATAGCACAGATACGCAGTATTTT.

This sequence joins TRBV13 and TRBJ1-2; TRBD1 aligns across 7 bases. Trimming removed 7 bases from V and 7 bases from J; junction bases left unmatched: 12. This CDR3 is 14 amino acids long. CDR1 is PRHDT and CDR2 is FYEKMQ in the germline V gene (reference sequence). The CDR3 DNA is TGTGCCAGCAACCAAGGACAGGCTTCCGGTGGCTACACCTTC. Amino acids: CASNQGQASGGYTF.

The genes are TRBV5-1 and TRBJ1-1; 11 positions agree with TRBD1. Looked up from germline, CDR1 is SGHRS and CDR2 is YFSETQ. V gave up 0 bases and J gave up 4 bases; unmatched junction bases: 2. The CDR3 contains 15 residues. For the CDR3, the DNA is TGCGCCAGCAGCTTGGCTGGGACAGGGGGCACTGAAGCTTTCTTT. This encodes CASSLAGTGGTEAFF.

The CDR3, as DNA: TGTGCCATCAGTGCAGAGGGGACTAGCGGGATGGTTTTCTACGAGCAGTACTTC. Amino acids: CAISAEGTSGMVFYEQYF. The rearrangement links TRBV10-3 to TRBJ2-7; 13 bases align to TRBD2. The germline gives CDR1 ENHRY, CDR2 SYGVKD. The length of the CDR3 is 18 residues. The trim removed 4 bases at V and 3 bases at J, leaving 12 bases unmatched.

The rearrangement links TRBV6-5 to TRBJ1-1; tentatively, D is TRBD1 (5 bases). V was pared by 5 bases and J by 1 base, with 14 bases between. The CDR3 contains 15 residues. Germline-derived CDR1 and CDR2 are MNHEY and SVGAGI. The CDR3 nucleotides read TGTGCCAGCAGTCTCCGGACACCGGGGAACACTGAAGCTTTCTTT. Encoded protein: CASSLRTPGNTEAFF.

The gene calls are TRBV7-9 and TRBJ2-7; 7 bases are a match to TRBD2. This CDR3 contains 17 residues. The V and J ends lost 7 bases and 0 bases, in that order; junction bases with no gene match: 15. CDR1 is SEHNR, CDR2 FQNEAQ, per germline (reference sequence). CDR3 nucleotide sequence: TGTGCCAGCACCCCGGAAGGGAGGGGATACAGCTCCTACGAGCAGTACTTC. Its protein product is CASTPEGRGYSSYEQYF.

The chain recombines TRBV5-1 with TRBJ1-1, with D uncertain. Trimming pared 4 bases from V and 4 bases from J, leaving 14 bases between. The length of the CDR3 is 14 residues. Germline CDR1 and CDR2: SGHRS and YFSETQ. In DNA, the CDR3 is TGCGCCAGCAGCCAAGGGCCTGGGAGCACTGAAGCTTTCTTT. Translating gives CASSQGPGSTEAFF.

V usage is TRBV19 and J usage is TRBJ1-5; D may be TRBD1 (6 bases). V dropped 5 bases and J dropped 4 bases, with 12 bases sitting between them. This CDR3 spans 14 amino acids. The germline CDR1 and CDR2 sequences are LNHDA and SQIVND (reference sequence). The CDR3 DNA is TGTGCCAGTAGTGTACAGGGTTGGAATCAGCCCCAGCATTTT. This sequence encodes CASSVQGWNQPQHF.

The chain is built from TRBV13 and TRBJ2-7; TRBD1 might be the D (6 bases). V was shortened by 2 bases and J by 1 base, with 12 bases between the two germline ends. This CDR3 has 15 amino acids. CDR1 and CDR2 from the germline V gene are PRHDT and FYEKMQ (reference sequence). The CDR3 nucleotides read TGTGCCAGCAGCTTACCGGGACACCCTTCCTACGAGCAGTACTTC. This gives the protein CASSLPGHPSYEQYF.

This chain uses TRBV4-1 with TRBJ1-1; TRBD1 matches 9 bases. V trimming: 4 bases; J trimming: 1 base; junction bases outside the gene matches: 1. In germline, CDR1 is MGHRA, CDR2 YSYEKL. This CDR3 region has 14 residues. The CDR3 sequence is CASSLDRGNTEAFF. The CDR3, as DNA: TGCGCCAGCAGCCTGGACAGGGGGAACACTGAAGCTTTCTTT.

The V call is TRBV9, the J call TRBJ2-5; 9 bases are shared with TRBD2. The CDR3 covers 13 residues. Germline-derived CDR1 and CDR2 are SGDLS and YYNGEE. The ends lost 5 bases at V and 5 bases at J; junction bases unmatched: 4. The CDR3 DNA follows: TGTGCCAGCAGTCTAGCGGGAACGGAGACCCAGTACTTC. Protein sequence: CASSLAGTETQYF.